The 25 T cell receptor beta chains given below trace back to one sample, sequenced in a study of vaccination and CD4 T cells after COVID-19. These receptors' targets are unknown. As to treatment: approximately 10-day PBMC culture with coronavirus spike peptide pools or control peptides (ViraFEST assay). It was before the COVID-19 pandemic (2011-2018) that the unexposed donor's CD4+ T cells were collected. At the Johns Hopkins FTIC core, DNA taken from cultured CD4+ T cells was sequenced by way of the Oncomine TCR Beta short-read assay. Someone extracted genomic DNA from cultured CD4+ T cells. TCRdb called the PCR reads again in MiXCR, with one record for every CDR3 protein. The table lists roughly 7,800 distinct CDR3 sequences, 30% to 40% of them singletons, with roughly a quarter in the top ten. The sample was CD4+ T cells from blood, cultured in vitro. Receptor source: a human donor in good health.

For the CDR3, the DNA is TGTGCCAGCAGCATACCCCGGGGCAGAATAGTCGGTGGCTACACCTTC. This gives the protein CASSIPRGRIVGGYTF. The V and J genes are TRBV7-2 and TRBJ1-2, with D possibly being TRBD1 (5 bases). Germline V gene lookup returns CDR1 SGHTA and CDR2 FQGNSA. This CDR3 has 16 amino acids. V was cut by 5 bases and J by 7 bases, with 23 bases left in between.

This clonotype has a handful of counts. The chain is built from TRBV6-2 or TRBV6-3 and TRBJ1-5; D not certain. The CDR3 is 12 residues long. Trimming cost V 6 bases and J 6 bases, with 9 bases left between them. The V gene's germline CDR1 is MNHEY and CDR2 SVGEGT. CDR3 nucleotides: TGTGCCAGCAGCCCGCTTAGTCAGCCCCAGCATTTT. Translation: CASSPLSQPQHF.

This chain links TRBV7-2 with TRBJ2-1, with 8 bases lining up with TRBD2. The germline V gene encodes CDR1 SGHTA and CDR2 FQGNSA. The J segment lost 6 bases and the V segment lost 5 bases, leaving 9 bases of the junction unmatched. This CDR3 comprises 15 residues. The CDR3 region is CASSPSGSYGNEQFF. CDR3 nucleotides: TGTGCCAGCAGCCCAAGCGGGAGCTACGGCAATGAGCAGTTCTTC.

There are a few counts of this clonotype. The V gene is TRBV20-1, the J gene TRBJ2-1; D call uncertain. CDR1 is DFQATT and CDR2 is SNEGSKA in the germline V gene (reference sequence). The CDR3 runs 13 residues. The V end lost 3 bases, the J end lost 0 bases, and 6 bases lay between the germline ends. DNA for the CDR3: TGCAGTGCTAGTGAGAGCTCCTACAATGAGCAGTTCTTC. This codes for CSASESSYNEQFF.

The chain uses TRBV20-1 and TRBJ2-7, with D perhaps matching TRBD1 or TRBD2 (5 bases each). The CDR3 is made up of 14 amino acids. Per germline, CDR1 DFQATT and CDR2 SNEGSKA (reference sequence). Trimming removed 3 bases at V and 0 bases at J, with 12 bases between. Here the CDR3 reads CSASGGGASYEQYF. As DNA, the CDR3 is TGCAGTGCTAGTGGGGGTGGAGCCTCCTACGAGCAGTACTTC.

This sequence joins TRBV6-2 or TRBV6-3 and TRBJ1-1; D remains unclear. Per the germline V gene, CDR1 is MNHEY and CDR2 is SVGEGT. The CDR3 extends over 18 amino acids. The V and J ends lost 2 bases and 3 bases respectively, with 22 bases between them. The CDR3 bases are TGTGCCAGCAGTTACGGGATATGGATAGACCGATCGGACACTGAAGCTTTCTTT. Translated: CASSYGIWIDRSDTEAFF.

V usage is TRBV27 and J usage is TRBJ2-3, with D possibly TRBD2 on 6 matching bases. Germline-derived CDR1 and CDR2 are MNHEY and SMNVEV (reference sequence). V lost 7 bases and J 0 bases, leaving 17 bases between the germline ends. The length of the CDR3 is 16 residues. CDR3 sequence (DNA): TGTGCCAGCACTTCCGGGCCCGGGACTAGCACAGATACGCAGTATTTT. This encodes CASTSGPGTSTDTQYF.

This CDR3 reads CASARSRDTEAFF. The CDR3, as DNA: TGTGCCAGCGCCCGGAGCAGGGACACTGAAGCTTTCTTT. This chain uses TRBV7-3 with TRBJ1-1, with a possible D match to TRBD1 (5 bases). V was shortened by 8 bases and J by 3 bases, with 13 bases between the two germline ends. CDR3 length equals 13 residues. Germline V gene sequence: CDR1 SGHTA, CDR2 FQGTGA.

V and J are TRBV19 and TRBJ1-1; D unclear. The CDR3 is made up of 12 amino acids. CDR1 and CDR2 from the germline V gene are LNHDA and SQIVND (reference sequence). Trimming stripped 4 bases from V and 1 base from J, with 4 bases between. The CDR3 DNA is TGTGCCAGTAGTAGACAGAACACTGAAGCTTTCTTT. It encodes CASSRQNTEAFF.

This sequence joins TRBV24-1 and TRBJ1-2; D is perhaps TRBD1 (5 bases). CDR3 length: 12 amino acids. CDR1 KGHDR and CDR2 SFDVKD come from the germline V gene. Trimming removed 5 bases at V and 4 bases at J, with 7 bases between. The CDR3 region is CATSAGGYGYTF. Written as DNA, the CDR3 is TGTGCCACCAGTGCCGGGGGCTATGGCTACACCTTC.

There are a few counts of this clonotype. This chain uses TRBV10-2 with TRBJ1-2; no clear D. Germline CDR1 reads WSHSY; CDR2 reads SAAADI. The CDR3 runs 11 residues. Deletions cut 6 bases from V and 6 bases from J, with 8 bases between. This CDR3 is CASRAKDGYTF. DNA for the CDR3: TGCGCCAGCAGGGCGAAAGATGGCTACACCTTC.

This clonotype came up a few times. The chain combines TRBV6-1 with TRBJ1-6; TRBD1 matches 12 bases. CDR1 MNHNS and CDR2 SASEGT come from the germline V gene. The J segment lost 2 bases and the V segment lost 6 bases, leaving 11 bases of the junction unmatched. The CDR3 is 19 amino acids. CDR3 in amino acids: CASRLGTGGAGAYNSPLHF. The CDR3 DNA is TGTGCCAGCAGACTCGGGACAGGGGGCGCAGGCGCCTATAATTCACCCCTCCACTTT.

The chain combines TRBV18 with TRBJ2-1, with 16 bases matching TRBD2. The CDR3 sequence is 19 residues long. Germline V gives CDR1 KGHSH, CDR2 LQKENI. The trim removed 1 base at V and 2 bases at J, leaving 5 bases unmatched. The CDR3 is CASSPLGLAGGTTYNEQFF. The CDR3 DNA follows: TGTGCCAGCTCACCACTGGGACTAGCGGGAGGGACAACCTACAATGAGCAGTTCTTC.

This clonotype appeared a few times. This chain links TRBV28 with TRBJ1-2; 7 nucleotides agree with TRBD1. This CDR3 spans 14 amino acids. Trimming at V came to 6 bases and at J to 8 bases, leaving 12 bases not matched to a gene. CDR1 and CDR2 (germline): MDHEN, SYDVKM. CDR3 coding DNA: TGTGCCAGCAGACCGACAGGGCTGGGGAGGGGCTACACCTTC. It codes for CASRPTGLGRGYTF.

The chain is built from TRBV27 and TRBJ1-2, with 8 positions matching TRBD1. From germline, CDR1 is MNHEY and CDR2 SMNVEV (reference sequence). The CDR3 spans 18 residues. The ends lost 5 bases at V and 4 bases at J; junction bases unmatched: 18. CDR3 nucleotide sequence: TGTGCCAGCAGTCTGAGGGCGGCAGGGGGCCCTGCTCTCTATGGCTACACCTTC. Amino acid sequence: CASSLRAAGGPALYGYTF.

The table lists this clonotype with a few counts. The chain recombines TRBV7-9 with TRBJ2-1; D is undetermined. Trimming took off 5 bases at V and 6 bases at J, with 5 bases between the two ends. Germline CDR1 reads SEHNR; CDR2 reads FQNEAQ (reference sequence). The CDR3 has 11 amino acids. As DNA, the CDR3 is TGTGCCAGCAGCCTCCCCAATGAGCAGTTCTTC. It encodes CASSLPNEQFF.

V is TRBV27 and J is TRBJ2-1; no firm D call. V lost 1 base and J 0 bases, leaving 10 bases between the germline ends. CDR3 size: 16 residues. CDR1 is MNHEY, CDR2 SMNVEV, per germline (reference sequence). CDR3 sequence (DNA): TGTGCCAGCAGTTTATTTGCGGATAGCTCCTACAATGAGCAGTTCTTC. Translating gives CASSLFADSSYNEQFF.

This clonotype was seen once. Here the CDR3 reads CASSLESYNEQFF. In DNA, the CDR3 is TGTGCCAGCAGCTTAGAATCCTACAATGAGCAGTTCTTC. This sequence joins TRBV7-2 and TRBJ2-1; D not resolved. Germline V lookup: CDR1 SGHTA, CDR2 FQGNSA. Trimming took off 1 base at V and 1 base at J, with 2 bases between the two ends. This CDR3 is built from 13 residues.

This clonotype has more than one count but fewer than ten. The CDR3 spells CASSLGHRIRAEQYF. Here the CDR3 DNA reads TGTGCCAGCAGCTTAGGGCACCGAATAAGGGCCGAGCAGTACTTC. The genes are TRBV7-2 and TRBJ2-7; D is ambiguous. The CDR3 runs 15 residues. Germline CDR1 is SGHTA and CDR2 is FQGNSA. Trimming stripped 1 base from V and 6 bases from J, with 16 bases between. Looking up the rest from reference TRBV7-2 and TRBJ2-7 gives the full variable domain: GAGVSQSPSNKVTEKGKDVELRCDPISGHTALYWYRQSLGQGLEFLIYFQGNSAPDKSGLPSDRFSAERTGGSVSTLTIQRTQQEDSAVYLCASSLGHRIRAEQYFGPGTRLTVT.

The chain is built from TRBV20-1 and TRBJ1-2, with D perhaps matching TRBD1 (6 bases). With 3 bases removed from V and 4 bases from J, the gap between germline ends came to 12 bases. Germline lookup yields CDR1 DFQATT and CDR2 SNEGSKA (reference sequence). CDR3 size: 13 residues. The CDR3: CSASGGAGYGYTF. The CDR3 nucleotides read TGCAGTGCTAGTGGGGGGGCTGGCTATGGCTACACCTTC.

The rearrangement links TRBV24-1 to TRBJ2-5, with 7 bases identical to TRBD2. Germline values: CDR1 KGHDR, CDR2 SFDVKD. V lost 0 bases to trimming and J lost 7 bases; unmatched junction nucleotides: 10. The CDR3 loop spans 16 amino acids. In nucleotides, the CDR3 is TGTGCCACCAGTGATTTGTTTGCGGGAGACGGTGGGACCCAGTACTTC. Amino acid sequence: CATSDLFAGDGGTQYF.

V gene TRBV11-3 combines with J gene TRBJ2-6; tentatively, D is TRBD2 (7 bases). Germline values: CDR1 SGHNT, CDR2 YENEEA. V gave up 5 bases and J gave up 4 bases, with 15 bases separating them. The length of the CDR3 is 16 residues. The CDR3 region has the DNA TGTGCCAGCAGCCGTAGGGGGGGGTCGGGGGCCAACGTCCTGACTTTC. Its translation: CASSRRGGSGANVLTF.

CDR3 sequence (DNA): TGTGCCAGCAGTGTATTTCGGGGTGGGTATGGCTACACCTTC. Translation gives CASSVFRGGYGYTF. The chain combines TRBV7-2 with TRBJ1-2; D is uncertain. CDR1 and CDR2 from the germline V gene are SGHTA and FQGNSA. The CDR3 covers 14 residues. V was clipped by 6 bases and J by 5 bases, with 16 bases between them.

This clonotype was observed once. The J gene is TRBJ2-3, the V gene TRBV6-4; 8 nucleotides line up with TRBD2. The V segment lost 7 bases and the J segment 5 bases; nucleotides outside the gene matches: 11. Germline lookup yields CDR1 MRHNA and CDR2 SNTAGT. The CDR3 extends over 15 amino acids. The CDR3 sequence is CASTFKAGDKDTQYF. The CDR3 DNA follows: TGTGCCAGCACCTTCAAAGCGGGAGACAAAGATACGCAGTATTTT.

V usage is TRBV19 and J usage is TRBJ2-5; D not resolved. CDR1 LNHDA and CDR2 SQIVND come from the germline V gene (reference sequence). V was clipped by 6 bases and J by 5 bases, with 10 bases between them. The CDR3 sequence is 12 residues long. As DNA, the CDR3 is TGTGCCAGTAGCACCCCCAGGGAGACCCAGTACTTC. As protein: CASSTPRETQYF.